These 7 T cell receptor beta chains were all obtained from the same sample, sequenced in a study of T cells in Graves' hyperthyroidism and ophthalmopathy. TCR beta CDR3 region amplification was performed from RNA transcripts. A set of HTBI primers served as the primers for a first-round RT-PCR of the TCR CDR3. TCRdb itself ran the multiplex PCR reads through MiXCR, one entry per CDR3 protein. The sample shows almost 600,000 distinct CDR3 sequences, about 43% of them seen only once. The sequenced material came from peripheral blood or thyroid tissue (not recorded which). Receptor source: a woman younger than 30 with Graves' hyperthyroidism.

Remarks on this clonotype: A read error is possible here, since a much larger clone lies one base away. The gene calls are TRBV24-1 and TRBJ1-2; D call uncertain. The CDR3 spans 11 residues. CDR1 is KGHDR and CDR2 is SFDVKD in the germline V gene. The CDR3 sequence is CATSDFGRLAF. The CDR3 nucleotides read TGTGCCACCAGTGATTTTGGTCGTCTCGCCTTC.

The chain employs TRBV20-1 and TRBJ2-1; 13 bases map to TRBD2. J lost 15 bases, V lost 0 bases, and 8 bases had no gene match. CDR3 size: 14 residues. Germline-derived CDR1 and CDR2 are DFQATT and SNEGSKA (reference sequence). The CDR3 region has the DNA TGCAGTGCTAGAGACGGGACTAGCGGGATTGGTGCGTTCTTC. Translating gives CSARDGTSGIGAFF.

The V and J genes are TRBV5-1 and TRBJ1-2, with D perhaps TRBD1 (5 bases). V dropped 3 bases and J dropped 7 bases, with 13 bases sitting between them. CDR1 and CDR2 (germline): SGHRS, YFSETQ. The CDR3 consists of 13 residues. The CDR3 here is CASSWDGTTGYTF. The CDR3 DNA follows: TGCGCCAGCAGCTGGGACGGAACGACTGGCTACACCTTC.

This clonotype was observed once. V and J are TRBV29-1 and TRBJ1-1, with D possibly being TRBD1 (5 bases). The CDR3 is 16 amino acids. The V gene's germline CDR1 is SQVTM and CDR2 ANQGSEA. Trimming pared 7 bases from V and 7 bases from J, leaving 28 bases between. CDR3 DNA: TGCAGCGGTGGGACTAGCGGGATTCGGGCGGACAATGAAGCTTTCTTT. The encoded protein is CSGGTSGIRADNEAFF.

The CDR3 spells CSVRQGADGELFF. The CDR3 region has the DNA TGCAGCGTTAGACAGGGGGCGGACGGGGAGCTGTTTTTT. The V gene is TRBV29-1, the J gene TRBJ2-2; 10 bases align to TRBD1. The J segment lost 7 bases and the V segment lost 5 bases, leaving 4 bases of the junction unmatched. The germline V gene has CDR1 SQVTM and CDR2 ANQGSEA. The length of the CDR3 is 13 residues.

Many counts were recorded for this clonotype. The rearrangement links TRBV4-3 to TRBJ1-2, with 9 bases fitting TRBD1. The V gene's germline CDR1 is LGHNA and CDR2 YSLEER. V was pared by 0 bases and J by 3 bases, with 5 bases of the junction left unmatched. The CDR3 length is 16 residues. This chain's CDR3 is CASSQDHGTGYYGYTF. As DNA, the CDR3 is TGCGCCAGCAGCCAAGATCACGGGACAGGGTACTATGGCTACACCTTC.

The genes are TRBV11-2 and TRBJ2-5; D not resolved. V lost 4 bases to trimming and J lost 0 bases, with 15 bases between them. The CDR3 sequence is 16 residues long. The germline CDR1 and CDR2 sequences are SGHAT and FQNNGV. The CDR3 is CASSYPRHSYQETQYF. The CDR3 coding sequence is TGTGCCAGCAGCTACCCTCGACATTCGTACCAAGAGACCCAGTACTTC.